This TCR beta chain appears in the sequencing data of a study of blood T cell repertoires in COVID-19 (TCRdb year 2020). For the wider study: Samples covering the acute and convalescent phases of COVID-19 were provided by collaborators in the United States, Italy and Spain. The prospective study material was composed of cDNA or gDNA derived from T cells, B-cell-depleted T cells, or PBMCs. Deeply sampled blood TCRbeta repertoires from subjects exposed to, actively infected with, or recovered from COVID-19 were included in the dataset. The repertoires were released in a freely available public database intended as a resource for research on the immune response to SARS-CoV-2. Samples were obtained from the ongoing ImmuneRACE study (first 160 participants) and from over 1,000 subjects provided by 6 global collaborators. Sample metadata almost always included a de-identified subject ID, COVID-19 status, age in years and sex. HLA class I and class II types, where available, came from metadata supplied by the sample provider rather than from assay-based typing.

Another Seattle source contributed samples from volunteer blood donors who had recovered from COVID-19. Each collaborating institution followed its own protocols to collect whole blood in K2EDTA tubes. For TCRbeta analysis, collaborator samples were shipped as frozen whole blood, as isolated PBMCs, or as DNA extracted from either sample type. The paper's findings and limits, for the study overall: How much clinical and demographic metadata was included differed by source and by participant, and the metadata was provided uncurated.

For this chain, trimming is 3 bases at the V end and 12 bases at the J end, and the number of junction bases without a gene match is 11. Sequences SGDLS (CDR1) and YYNGEE (CDR2) are obtained from the germline V gene. The CDR3 numbers 15 residues from cysteine through phenylalanine. Only the CDR3 region is kept as DNA, spanning 45 bases read in frame from base 1. TCRbeta CDR3 regions were amplified from genomic DNA using the immunoSEQ Assay, a bias-controlled multiplex PCR. In the original analysis: The number of nucleated cells in each sample was estimated from the amplification of reference gene primers within the assay. To quantify the absolute abundance of each unique TCRbeta CDR3 rearrangement, sequence reads were collapsed and filtered. For each sample, productive Simpson clonality was calculated as the square root of Simpson's diversity index across productive rearrangements. What TCRdb holds here is the immuneACCESS table cut down to in-frame rearrangements. Part of the clones is not present; checked against another copy, under half of the missing clones reflect an unresolved V gene, and the others are unexplained. Clone size and the V and J calls come from that table; the DNA yielded D and trimming. Across this sample there are about 250,000 clones, with around nine tenths seen only once. 1.5% to 2% of the sample is held by the ten biggest clonotypes.

Concerning this clone: Its specific antigen is unknown. No qualities accompany the bases; no much larger clone lies one base away.

This receptor chain uses TRBV9 and TRBJ2-1, with 11 bases matching TRBD2. The TCR was taken from an older woman who had recovered from COVID-19. Sequencing was performed on peripheral blood. The DNA is as follows: TGTGCCAGCAGCGCCAGTAGCGGGGGGGGCGTGAGGCAGTTCTTC. Its protein product is CASSASSGGGVRQFF.